This TCR beta chain emerged from a study of CD8 T cells in ankylosing spondylitis (dated by TCRdb to the late 2010s). The study in broad terms: The study set out to find disease-linked TCR variants by profiling T cell receptor beta repertoires in ankylosing spondylitis patients and healthy donors. In total, the full study cohort was made up of 108 healthy donors and 25 ankylosing spondylitis patients. Peripheral blood was sampled, and synovial fluid was additionally collected from ankylosing spondylitis patients. Results and caveats for the whole study, not just this receptor: The disease-linked clones were reported to be significantly enriched in matched synovial fluid samples from ankylosing spondylitis patients. The disease-linked clones had a CD8+ phenotype and were found at relatively low frequencies in peripheral blood. A TCR beta motif made up of several highly homologous amino acid variants appeared to be characteristic of blood from ankylosing spondylitis patients. Some of the motif variants had been reported before in the synovial fluid and blood of reactive arthritis patients, a finding that suggests common disease-initiation mechanisms.

Concerning this clonotype itself: The target of this receptor is not known. Base quality data are lacking; no much larger clone is found one base away.

V is pruned by 3 bases and J by 4 bases, leaving 3 bases of the junction without a gene match. Including the terminal cysteine and phenylalanine, the CDR3 comprises 14 residues. Only the CDR3 portion is preserved as DNA: 42 bases, with reading frame beginning at the first base. In the germline V gene (reference sequence), CDR1 corresponds to MNHEY and CDR2 to SMNVEV. Sequencing was carried out with an Illumina HiSeq 2500. Quantitative 5'-RACE with molecular barcodes was the method used to prepare the TCR beta libraries. On the study's bioinformatics: Disease-linked TCR variants were identified with a new computational method built on a probabilistic model of VDJ rearrangement. TCRdb ran its own pipeline on the public reads, namely fastp trimming at Q25 and MiXCR clone calling, and kept in-frame beta chains. All rows with the same CDR3 protein become a single entry with the most common DNA and genes. The V and J calls and clone size are TCRdb's, not the authors'. The sample table lists 330,000 or so distinct CDR3 sequences, roughly 8% of them with a count of one. The ten largest clones take up about 14% of the sample.

Material for sequencing was blood, either unsorted or a sorted T cell fraction (not recorded which). The receptor was isolated from a male donor with ankylosing spondylitis. The chain was built from TRBV27 and TRBJ2-5; 9 bases in the junction line up with TRBD2. CDR3 protein: CASSLALAGETQYF. The nucleotide sequence reads TGTGCCAGCAGTTTGGCACTAGCGGGAGAGACCCAGTACTTC.